A single sample gave rise to the 22 T cell receptor beta chains below, sequenced in a study of blood T cell repertoires in COVID-19. Data came from immunoSEQ multiplex PCR; TCRdb stores just in-frame clones and leaves some out. The profile covers 50,000 to 85,000 clones, with around 93% appearing a single time and around 6.7% taken by the ten largest. The sample taken for sequencing was peripheral blood. Receptors originate from a human donor in a cohort sampled during active COVID-19.

This chain joins TRBV7-3 and TRBJ1-6; no firm D call. V lost 4 bases, J lost 7 bases, and 2 bases lay in between. Germline V CDR1 and CDR2: SGHTA, FQGTGA. This CDR3 is built from 11 residues. This CDR3 reads CASSSNSPLHF. CDR3 nucleotides: TGTGCCAGCAGCTCGAATTCACCCCTCCACTTT.

The genes are TRBV3-1 (or the pseudogene TRBV3-2) and TRBJ2-3; 16 bases match TRBD2. Trimming cost V 4 bases and J 6 bases; bases outside gene matches: 13. Germline loops: CDR1 LGHDT, CDR2 YNNKEL (reference sequence). This CDR3 has 19 amino acids. The CDR3 DNA is TGTGCCAGCAGCCGATCAGGGACTAGCGGGGGGGCGCAAGTGGATACGCAGTATTTT. Its protein product is CASSRSGTSGGAQVDTQYF.

J is TRBJ1-6 and V is TRBV29-1; perhaps TRBD1 as D (6 bases). CDR3 length equals 14 residues. V lost 6 bases and J 6 bases, leaving 15 bases between the germline ends. CDR1 is SQVTM and CDR2 is ANQGSEA in the germline V gene. CDR3 in DNA: TGCAGCGTCCTCGAACAGGGCTTTAATTCACCCCTCCACTTT. It specifies CSVLEQGFNSPLHF.

The genes are TRBV7-9 and TRBJ2-1; perhaps TRBD1 as D (6 bases). V lost 0 bases and J 1 base, leaving 10 bases between the germline ends. Germline V gene sequence: CDR1 SEHNR, CDR2 FQNEAQ (reference sequence). This CDR3 spans 16 amino acids. Written as DNA, the CDR3 is TGTGCCAGCAGCTTAGCCGCAGGGGCATCCTACAATGAGCAGTTCTTC. This translates into CASSLAAGASYNEQFF.

This chain joins TRBV7-2 and TRBJ2-4; 7 positions match TRBD1. V lost 1 base and J lost 8; bases outside the gene matches: 2. Germline assignment: CDR1 SGHTA and CDR2 FQGNSA. The CDR3 is made up of 13 amino acids. The CDR3 bases are TGTGCCAGCAGCTTAGGACAGGGAGACATTCAGTACTTC. Its protein is CASSLGQGDIQYF.

J is TRBJ1-1 and V is TRBV6-5; TRBD1 is a possible D gene (6 bases). The CDR3 length is 13 residues. CDR1 MNHEY and CDR2 SVGAGI come from the germline V gene. V gave up 6 bases and J gave up 4 bases, with 12 bases separating them. The CDR3 sequence: CASRQTGSTEAFF. The CDR3 bases are TGTGCCAGCAGGCAAACAGGGAGCACTGAAGCTTTCTTT.

CDR3 residues: CASSQGLNQPQHF. The CDR3 DNA reads as TGTGCCAGCAGCCAAGGCCTAAATCAGCCCCAGCATTTT. The gene calls are TRBV3-1 (or the pseudogene TRBV3-2) and TRBJ1-5, with no clear D. Trimming removed 1 base at V and 4 bases at J, with 5 bases between. Germline V lookup: CDR1 LGHDT, CDR2 YNNKEL (reference sequence). The CDR3 sequence is 13 residues long.

V is TRBV6-4 and J is TRBJ2-3; D is perhaps TRBD2 (6 bases). Germline V gene sequence: CDR1 MRHNA, CDR2 SNTAGT. The V gene lost 2 bases and the J gene lost 1 base, with 10 bases spanning the gap. The CDR3 contains 15 residues. The CDR3 nucleotides are TGTGCCAGCAGTGACCGGGGGAGCCGCACAGATACGCAGTATTTT. Translating it yields CASSDRGSRTDTQYF.

The count of this clone is one. This sequence joins TRBV5-4 and TRBJ2-1; tentatively, D is TRBD1 (6 bases). Between the trimmed V and J ends, which lost 1 base and 0 bases, there was a span of 11 bases. CDR1 and CDR2 (germline): SGHNT, YYREEE (reference sequence). There are 16 residues in the CDR3. DNA for the CDR3: TGTGCCAGCAGCTTGTACCCGGACAGCTCCTACAATGAGCAGTTCTTC. It specifies CASSLYPDSSYNEQFF.

CDR3 DNA: TGCGCCAGCAGCTTCCTAGCGGGGGGAAAGGGAAATGAGCAGTTCTTC. Amino acids: CASSFLAGGKGNEQFF. V gene TRBV5-1 combines with J gene TRBJ2-1, with 11 bases identical to TRBD2. Looked up from germline, CDR1 is SGHRS and CDR2 is YFSETQ. The length of the CDR3 is 16 residues. V lost 2 bases, J lost 7 bases, and 8 bases stayed unmatched.

The chain combines TRBV9 with TRBJ2-1; TRBD2 is a possible D gene (5 bases). Germline CDR1 SGDLS, CDR2 YYNGEE. The V end was cut by 0 bases, the J end by 8 bases, with 15 bases between. CDR3 length: 15 amino acids. The DNA for the CDR3 is TGTGCCAGCAGCGTAGAGGCCACGGCGGGCTATGAGCAGTTCTTC. Encoded protein: CASSVEATAGYEQFF.

This chain uses TRBV6-2 or TRBV6-3 with TRBJ2-5, with 9 nucleotides matching TRBD1. Germline V lookup: CDR1 MNHEY, CDR2 SVGEGT. Unmatched junction bases numbered 3, after V lost 5 bases and J lost 2 bases. The CDR3 consists of 14 residues. CDR3 amino acids: CASSPGTGQETQYF. The DNA for the CDR3 is TGTGCCAGCAGTCCCGGGACAGGGCAAGAGACCCAGTACTTC.

V is TRBV7-8 and J is TRBJ1-5, with TRBD1 identical over 7 bases. CDR3 length equals 16 residues. The germline gives CDR1 SGHVS, CDR2 FQNEAQ. V lost 1 base to trimming and J lost 2 bases; unmatched junction nucleotides: 5. The DNA for the CDR3 is TGTGCCAGCAGCTTAGTCGGCCAGGGGGGCAATCAGCCCCAGCATTTT. This sequence encodes CASSLVGQGGNQPQHF.

This chain links TRBV6-6 with TRBJ2-7, with TRBD1 matching 7 bases. After removal of 6 bases from V and 3 bases from J, the junction contained 11 bases not matched to a gene. The CDR3 loop spans 15 amino acids. Germline CDR1 and CDR2: MNHNY and SVGAGI (reference sequence). The DNA of the CDR3 is TGTGCCAGCAGCACCGGACAGGACCCCCTCTACGAGCAGTACTTC. Its protein product is CASSTGQDPLYEQYF.

The chain is built from TRBV29-1 and TRBJ1-5, with a tentative D call TRBD1 (5 bases). The CDR3 spans 14 residues. Germline V gene lookup returns CDR1 SQVTM and CDR2 ANQGSEA. Trimming took 6 bases from V and 0 from J, leaving 12 bases between them. The CDR3 reads CSVMGGDSNQPQHF. The CDR3 DNA reads TGCAGCGTAATGGGGGGAGATAGCAATCAGCCCCAGCATTTT.

V usage is TRBV6-5 and J usage is TRBJ1-1; maybe TRBD1 (6 bases). Trimming pared 4 bases from V and 4 bases from J, leaving 10 bases between. Germline V gene lookup returns CDR1 MNHEY and CDR2 SVGAGI. The CDR3 loop spans 13 amino acids. CDR3 in amino acids: CASSWGRGTEAFF. CDR3 DNA sequence: TGTGCCAGCAGTTGGGGGCGCGGCACTGAAGCTTTCTTT.

This chain uses TRBV5-1 with TRBJ2-2; D is ambiguous. CDR1 and CDR2 from the germline V gene are SGHRS and YFSETQ. The CDR3 contains 15 residues. The ends were cut back, 1 base at V and 1 base at J, with 8 bases in the middle. The CDR3, as DNA: TGCGCCAGCAGCTTGTCCGAGGTGAACACCGGGGAGCTGTTTTTT. It codes for CASSLSEVNTGELFF.

There are a few counts of this clone. This rearrangement joins TRBV5-1 to TRBJ1-5; a possible D gene is TRBD1 (6 bases). The CDR3 totals 13 residues. The V gene lost 0 bases and the J gene lost 13 bases, with 14 bases spanning the gap. Germline V lookup: CDR1 SGHRS, CDR2 YFSETQ. CDR3 amino acids: CASSLGDRDTQHF. CDR3 nucleotide sequence: TGCGCCAGCAGCTTGGGGGACCGGGACACTCAGCATTTT.

V gene TRBV6-2 or TRBV6-3 combines with J gene TRBJ1-1; 7 bases are a match to TRBD1. This CDR3 contains 15 residues. Looked up from germline, CDR1 is MNHEY and CDR2 is SVGEGT. V trimming: 5 bases; J trimming: 4 bases; junction bases outside the gene matches: 10. The CDR3 DNA sequence: TGTGCCAGCAGTCGGGACAGCGGTGGGGGCACTGAAGCTTTCTTT. Amino acid sequence: CASSRDSGGGTEAFF.

This clone was found once. CDR3 bases: TGTGCCAGCAGCATCCAGGGGGTGGGTGGCTACACCTTC. Protein sequence: CASSIQGVGGYTF. The chain employs TRBV5-4 and TRBJ1-2; 7 bases are shared with TRBD1. Germline V gene lookup returns CDR1 SGHNT and CDR2 YYREEE (reference sequence). Germline trimming cut 4 bases from V and 7 bases from J; bases unmatched to any gene: 7. This CDR3 is built from 13 residues.

V gene TRBV5-1 combines with J gene TRBJ1-6, with D possibly matching TRBD1 (5 bases). Per the germline V gene, CDR1 is SGHRS and CDR2 is YFSETQ. The CDR3 spans 15 residues. Deletions cut 2 bases from V and 8 bases from J, with 14 bases between. CDR3 sequence: CASSLGVFVDSPLHF. The CDR3 region has the DNA TGCGCCAGCAGCTTAGGGGTGTTTGTGGATTCACCCCTCCACTTT.

This chain uses TRBV7-3 with TRBJ1-4; 7 nucleotides match TRBD1. The CDR3 length is 15 residues. The J segment lost 1 base and the V segment lost 9 bases, leaving 8 bases of the junction unmatched. The germline V gene has CDR1 SGHTA and CDR2 FQGTGA. CDR3 nucleotide sequence: TGTGCCAGGGTTCCTCAGGGGGTAACTAATGAAAAACTGTTTTTT. Its protein product is CARVPQGVTNEKLFF.